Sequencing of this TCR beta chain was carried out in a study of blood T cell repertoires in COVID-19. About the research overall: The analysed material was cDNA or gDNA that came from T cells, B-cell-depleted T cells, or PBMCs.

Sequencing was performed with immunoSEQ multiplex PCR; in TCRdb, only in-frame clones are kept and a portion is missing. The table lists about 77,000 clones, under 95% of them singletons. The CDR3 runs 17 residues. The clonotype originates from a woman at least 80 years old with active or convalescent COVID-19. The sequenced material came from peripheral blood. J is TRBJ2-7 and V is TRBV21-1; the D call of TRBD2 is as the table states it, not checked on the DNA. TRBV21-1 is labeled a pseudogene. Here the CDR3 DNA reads TGTGCCAGCAGCACGACAGCGGGGCTAATCAAAACCTACGAGCAGTACTTC. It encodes CASSTTAGLIKTYEQYF.